The 32 T cell receptor beta chains presented below share a single source sample, sequenced in a study of cytomegalovirus exposure and HLA in healthy donors. Clones were sequenced by immunoSEQ multiplex PCR, and TCRdb holds only the in-frame ones, with some missing. The data show about 74,000 clones, about 93% seen once. Sequencing was done on a sample of PBMCs. The source is a man in his late teens or twenties in good health and CMV-seropositive.

The chain recombines TRBV10-3 with TRBJ2-3; 8 bases align to TRBD1. This CDR3 is 16 amino acids long. The germline V gene encodes CDR1 ENHRY and CDR2 SYGVKD. V was pared by 6 bases and J by 1 base, with 9 bases of the junction left unmatched. The CDR3 sequence: CAIRRGQGGGTDTQYF. The CDR3 DNA reads as TGTGCCATCAGGCGTGGACAGGGTGGGGGCACAGATACGCAGTATTTT.

A single count supports this clone. The CDR3 region has the DNA TGTGCCAGCAGTGGTCGGACTACGACCTACGAGCAGTACTTC. Amino acids: CASSGRTTTYEQYF. The chain is built from TRBV2 and TRBJ2-7, with a possible D match to TRBD2 (6 bases). V lost 4 bases and J 2 bases, leaving 12 bases between the germline ends. This CDR3 has 14 amino acids. In germline, CDR1 is SNHLY, CDR2 FYNNEI. The variable domain in full, completed from reference TRBV2 and TRBJ2-7, reads EPEVTQTPSHQVTQMGQEVILRCVPISNHLYFYWYRQILGQKVEFLVSFYNNEISEKSEIFDDQFSVERPDGSNFTLKIRSTKLEDSAMYFCASSGRTTTYEQYFGPGTRLTVT.

CDR3 DNA: TGTGCCAGCAGTTTATCGGGGACGAACACCGGGGAGCTGTTTTTT. Amino acid sequence: CASSLSGTNTGELFF. The rearrangement links TRBV6-5 to TRBJ2-2, with D tentatively TRBD2 (5 bases). The V and J ends lost 4 bases and 0 bases respectively, with 9 bases between them. Germline V gene lookup returns CDR1 MNHEY and CDR2 SVGAGI. The CDR3 has 15 residues.

This chain joins TRBV5-6 and TRBJ1-5; D unclear. The V gene lost 4 bases and the J gene lost 0 bases, with 8 bases spanning the gap. The CDR3 is 14 amino acids. Per germline, CDR1 SGHDT and CDR2 YYEEEE. DNA of the CDR3: TGTGCCAGCAGCCGTCAGTATAGCAATCAGCCCCAGCATTTT. Translated: CASSRQYSNQPQHF.

This sequence joins TRBV6-1 and TRBJ2-7; no firm D call. Germline CDR1 is MNHNS and CDR2 is SASEGT. Trimming removed 6 bases from V and 1 base from J, with 10 bases in between. This CDR3 region has 13 residues. CDR3: CASSATSSYEQYF. The CDR3 DNA sequence: TGTGCCAGCAGCGCAACATCATCCTACGAGCAGTACTTC.

The rearrangement joins TRBV7-2 to TRBJ2-2; the match to TRBD1 covers 7 bases. The CDR3 is 16 residues long. Looked up from germline, CDR1 is SGHTA and CDR2 is FQGNSA. After removal of 3 bases from V and 4 bases from J, the junction contained 8 bases not matched to a gene. The DNA for the CDR3 is TGTGCCAGCAGCTTGCCAGGACAGGAGACCACCGGGGAGCTGTTTTTT. Translating it yields CASSLPGQETTGELFF.

The V call is TRBV27, the J call TRBJ2-5; 8 nucleotides align to TRBD2. This CDR3 contains 17 residues. Germline V gives CDR1 MNHEY, CDR2 SMNVEV (reference sequence). V lost 8 bases to trimming and J lost 0 bases; unmatched junction nucleotides: 14. CDR3 DNA: TGTGCCAGCGGGCCACTCTCGCCGGGGGGGGACCAAGAGACCCAGTACTTC. Its protein product is CASGPLSPGGDQETQYF.

The chain couples TRBV11-3 to TRBJ2-7; tentatively, D is TRBD2 (5 bases). Germline V gene data show CDR1 as SGHNT and CDR2 as YENEEA. The CDR3 has 13 amino acids. V was cut by 1 base and J by 3 bases, with 7 bases left in between. As DNA, the CDR3 is TGTGCCAGCAGCTTAGTGGGGAGCTACGAGCAGTACTTC. Translating it yields CASSLVGSYEQYF.

The J gene is TRBJ1-2, the V gene TRBV15; TRBD1 aligns across 7 bases. The CDR3 runs to 15 residues. Germline trimming cut 0 bases from V and 8 bases from J; bases unmatched to any gene: 9. Germline CDR1 is LNHNV and CDR2 is YYDKDF (reference sequence). Here the CDR3 reads CATSREQGGIQGYTF. The CDR3 nucleotides are TGTGCCACCAGCAGAGAGCAGGGGGGTATTCAGGGCTACACCTTC.

The chain joins TRBV27 to TRBJ1-5; D call uncertain. V lost 7 bases, J lost 2 bases, and 21 bases lay in between. Germline V lookup: CDR1 MNHEY, CDR2 SMNVEV (reference sequence). The CDR3 sequence is 17 residues long. In nucleotides, the CDR3 is TGTGCCAGCAAAAGTAGTTCTCGGGGTGTGGGCAATCAGCCCCAGCATTTT. It yields the protein CASKSSSRGVGNQPQHF.

The chain combines TRBV5-1 with TRBJ1-2, with 7 nucleotides matching TRBD1. The CDR3 extends over 14 amino acids. Germline loops: CDR1 SGHRS, CDR2 YFSETQ. The J segment lost 4 bases and the V segment lost 4 bases, leaving 7 bases of the junction unmatched. The CDR3 protein is CASSTPGQVYGYTF. For the CDR3, the DNA is TGCGCCAGCAGCACCCCAGGACAGGTCTATGGCTACACCTTC.

This clone was counted a single time. The chain employs TRBV19 and TRBJ2-1, with 9 bases matching TRBD1. The CDR3 length is 15 residues. Germline V lookup: CDR1 LNHDA, CDR2 SQIVND (reference sequence). The junction had 8 bases not matched to a gene; V was cut back by 7 bases and J by 4 bases. The CDR3 protein is CASTTGGNSYNEQFF. In DNA, the CDR3 is TGTGCCAGTACTACAGGGGGCAATAGTTACAATGAGCAGTTCTTC.

V is TRBV2 and J is TRBJ2-2; D gene ambiguous. The germline gives CDR1 SNHLY, CDR2 FYNNEI. V lost 3 bases and J lost 0, with 8 bases in between. The CDR3 spans 15 residues. CDR3 amino acids: CASSDPDSNTGELFF. DNA for the CDR3: TGTGCCAGCAGTGACCCAGATTCGAACACCGGGGAGCTGTTTTTT.

The chain links TRBV6-5 to TRBJ1-5; D is unresolved. CDR1 and CDR2 from the germline V gene are MNHEY and SVGAGI. Trimming stripped 4 bases from V and 0 bases from J, with 7 bases between. This CDR3 spans 14 amino acids. The CDR3 here is CASSSEYSNQPQHF. CDR3 nucleotides: TGTGCCAGCAGTTCGGAGTATAGCAATCAGCCCCAGCATTTT.

V is TRBV6-9 and J is TRBJ2-7; 8 bases are shared with TRBD2. Unmatched junction bases numbered 6, after V lost 5 bases and J lost 3 bases. The germline V gene has CDR1 MNHGY and CDR2 SVAAGI. This CDR3 is built from 14 residues. The CDR3 region is CASSRGGQGYEQYF. The DNA of the CDR3 is TGTGCCAGCAGTCGGGGGGGACAAGGCTACGAGCAGTACTTC.

This chain links TRBV4-1 with TRBJ1-1; TRBD1 might be the D (5 bases). The CDR3 sequence is 17 residues long. The germline V gene encodes CDR1 MGHRA and CDR2 YSYEKL. V was clipped by 1 base and J by 4 bases, with 19 bases between them. This CDR3 is CASSQVPGTDGGTEAFF. In DNA form, the CDR3 reads TGCGCCAGCAGCCAAGTCCCCGGGACGGACGGGGGCACTGAAGCTTTCTTT.

This rearrangement joins TRBV27 to TRBJ2-7; D remains ambiguous. Germline loops: CDR1 MNHEY, CDR2 SMNVEV (reference sequence). V was pared by 7 bases and J by 5 bases, with 12 bases between. The CDR3 contains 12 residues. The CDR3 nucleotides read TGTGCCAGCACCCTGAGTTCCCACGAGCAGTACTTC. Translated: CASTLSSHEQYF.

This chain joins TRBV25-1 and TRBJ1-4; D gene unclear. V was trimmed by 7 bases and J by 8 bases, leaving 14 bases between them. This CDR3 is 13 amino acids long. Germline V CDR1 and CDR2: MGHDK, SYGVNS. The CDR3 reads CASKNSIPEKLFF. Written as DNA, the CDR3 is TGTGCCAGCAAAAACTCTATACCAGAAAAACTGTTTTTT.

The chain uses TRBV4-1 and TRBJ2-1, with D uncertain. CDR1 is MGHRA, CDR2 YSYEKL, per germline. This CDR3 is 13 amino acids long. V lost 1 base to trimming and J lost 4 bases, with 5 bases between them. DNA for the CDR3: TGCGCCAGCAGCCAAGTTTTATACAATGAGCAGTTCTTC. Its protein is CASSQVLYNEQFF.

To note about this clone: Other nucleotide sequences in the sample specify the same CDR3. The CDR3 DNA reads TGTGCCAGCAGTGAACGCCAGGGCGGCAATCAGCCCCAGCATTTT. Protein: CASSERQGGNQPQHF. J is TRBJ1-5 and V is TRBV6-1, with D perhaps matching TRBD1 (5 bases). Germline V gene sequence: CDR1 MNHNS, CDR2 SASEGT. This CDR3 is 15 amino acids long. Trimming left V 2 bases short and J 2 bases short, with 10 bases between.

The sample holds one count of this clone. Germline is not matched at one junction end, which may reflect a read error. The DNA for the CDR3 is TGTGCCAGCAGTTTAGCGGGAGGGCCTGGCAATGAGCAGTTCTTC. Residues: CASSLAGGPGNEQFF. The V and J genes are TRBV7-9 and TRBJ2-1; 11 positions match TRBD2. CDR1 and CDR2 from the germline V gene are SEHNR and FQNEAQ (reference sequence). CDR3 length: 15 amino acids.

V is TRBV7-9 and J is TRBJ2-3; D gene uncertain. Germline V gives CDR1 SEHNR, CDR2 FQNEAQ (reference sequence). The CDR3 extends over 14 amino acids. Trimming shortened V by 4 bases and J by 6 bases, and 14 bases separated the two germline ends. Here the CDR3 reads CASSSPVKADTQYF. The CDR3, as DNA: TGTGCCAGCAGCTCCCCCGTTAAAGCGGATACGCAGTATTTT.

This clone is a singleton in its sample. The rearrangement links TRBV6-1 to TRBJ1-5; no firm D call. V was pared by 7 bases and J by 3 bases, with 13 bases between. Germline assignment: CDR1 MNHNS and CDR2 SASEGT. The CDR3 totals 14 residues. The CDR3 loop is CASMIRGDNQPQHF. The CDR3 coding sequence is TGTGCCAGCATGATCCGGGGAGACAATCAGCCCCAGCATTTT.

This sequence joins TRBV28 and TRBJ1-2, with TRBD1 matching over 8 bases. Germline V gene lookup returns CDR1 MDHEN and CDR2 SYDVKM. There are 16 residues in the CDR3. J gave up 5 bases and V 5 bases, and 13 bases lay outside the gene matches. CDR3 sequence (DNA): TGTGCCAGCAGTCCCCGGACAGGGAAGACGGGGTATGGCTACACCTTC. It translates to CASSPRTGKTGYGYTF.

The chain has TRBV5-1 and TRBJ2-3; 13 nucleotides align to TRBD2. The CDR3 contains 15 residues. Germline V gene lookup returns CDR1 SGHRS and CDR2 YFSETQ. V lost 4 bases to trimming and J lost 5 bases; unmatched junction nucleotides: 4. CDR3 amino acids: CASSTRTSGRDTQYF. CDR3 in DNA: TGCGCCAGCAGCACCCGGACTAGCGGGAGAGATACGCAGTATTTT.

The chain couples TRBV19 to TRBJ2-4, with D perhaps TRBD1 (6 bases). V lost 5 bases and J lost 0, with 14 bases in between. This CDR3 region has 16 residues. The germline CDR1 and CDR2 sequences are LNHDA and SQIVND (reference sequence). CDR3: CASSLGQPLAKNIQYF. CDR3 DNA: TGTGCCAGTAGTCTCGGACAGCCACTAGCCAAAAACATTCAGTACTTC.

Note on this clone: Other DNA sequences in the same sample also yield this CDR3. This sequence joins TRBV11-2 and TRBJ2-3; D ambiguous. Germline V gene data show CDR1 as SGHAT and CDR2 as FQNNGV. This CDR3 region has 12 residues. Trimming pared 3 bases from V and 2 bases from J, leaving 3 bases between. In DNA form, the CDR3 reads TGTGCCAGCAGCTTCTACACAGATACGCAGTATTTT. As protein: CASSFYTDTQYF.

The V and J genes are TRBV30 and TRBJ2-7, with a weak D call TRBD1 (6 bases). V lost 0 bases and J lost 5, with 11 bases in between. CDR1 is GTSNPN, CDR2 SVGIG, per germline (reference sequence). The CDR3 consists of 13 residues. The CDR3 region has the DNA TGTGCCTGGAGTGTGGGTAGGGGGAACGAGCAGTACTTC. Translation gives CAWSVGRGNEQYF.

The chain uses TRBV2 and TRBJ1-4; weak D call: TRBD1 (6 bases). Trimming shortened V by 7 bases and J by 0 bases, and 15 bases separated the two germline ends. Per the germline V gene, CDR1 is SNHLY and CDR2 is FYNNEI. This CDR3 is 16 amino acids long. CDR3: CASMSGGAATNEKLFF. The DNA of the CDR3 is TGTGCCAGCATGTCGGGGGGGGCAGCAACTAATGAAAAACTGTTTTTT. The whole variable domain, filled in from reference TRBV2 and TRBJ1-4, reads EPEVTQTPSHQVTQMGQEVILRCVPISNHLYFYWYRQILGQKVEFLVSFYNNEISEKSEIFDDQFSVERPDGSNFTLKIRSTKLEDSAMYFCASMSGGAATNEKLFFGSGTQLSVL.

This clone was observed a single time. The chain uses TRBV6-4 and TRBJ1-5; D unresolved. The germline V gene has CDR1 MRHNA and CDR2 SNTAGT. Trimming took off 5 bases at V and 3 bases at J, with 14 bases between the two ends. CDR3 length equals 15 residues. CDR3 nucleotides: TGTGCCAGCAGTAAAGAGGGAGGAAACAATCAGCCCCAGCATTTT. This codes for CASSKEGGNNQPQHF.

V usage is TRBV11-2 and J usage is TRBJ2-5, with D uncertain. In germline, CDR1 is SGHAT, CDR2 FQNNGV. The CDR3 has 16 amino acids. V lost 0 bases to trimming and J lost 2 bases, with 13 bases between them. CDR3 coding DNA: TGTGCCAGCAGCTTAGACTCTGGGCGTACACAAGAGACCCAGTACTTC. This codes for CASSLDSGRTQETQYF.

J is TRBJ2-7 and V is TRBV27; 8 nucleotides agree with TRBD1. From germline, CDR1 is MNHEY and CDR2 SMNVEV (reference sequence). CDR3 size: 15 residues. Trimming took 5 bases from V and 3 from J; bases not matched to a gene: 9. The CDR3 region has the DNA TGTGCCAGCAGTCCCCGACAGGGGCCCTTCTACGAGCAGTACTTC. Its protein is CASSPRQGPFYEQYF.